One and the same sample provided the 14 T cell receptor beta chains below, sequenced in a study of T cell repertoires in cytomegalovirus infection. TCRdb analysed the reads with MiXCR anew, one entry per CDR3 protein. The profile shows 740,000 or so distinct CDR3 sequences, less than 40% of them singletons. The sample consisted of PBMCs. The receptors here all came from a human donor in good health (CMV status not recorded). Some clones in this sample may be carry-over from other donors' samples.

This chain links TRBV15 with TRBJ1-2; D perhaps matches TRBD1 (5 bases). Per germline, CDR1 LNHNV and CDR2 YYDKDF (reference sequence). V was clipped by 5 bases and J by 8 bases, with 24 bases between them. The CDR3 spans 16 residues. CDR3 protein: CATSGGDQPHRLGYTF. The CDR3 coding sequence is TGTGCCACCAGCGGAGGGGACCAGCCCCACCGTCTAGGCTACACCTTC.

V is TRBV19 and J is TRBJ1-1, with D perhaps TRBD1 (6 bases). The CDR3 is 14 residues long. Germline CDR1 is LNHDA and CDR2 is SQIVND (reference sequence). The V end was cut by 3 bases, the J end by 2 bases, with 10 bases between. CDR3 in amino acids: CASSMGHRNTEAFF. As DNA, the CDR3 is TGTGCCAGTAGTATGGGACACCGCAACACTGAAGCTTTCTTT. Full variable domain (remainder filled in from reference TRBV19 and TRBJ1-1): DGGITQSPKYLFRKEGQNVTLSCEQNLNHDAMYWYRQDPGQGLRLIYYSQIVNDFQKGDIAEGYSVSREKKESFPLTVTSAQKNPTAFYLCASSMGHRNTEAFFGQGTRLTVV.

This chain uses TRBV4-2 with TRBJ1-4; D call uncertain. V shed 3 bases and J shed 0 bases, with 8 bases lying between them. Germline V gene sequence: CDR1 LGHNA, CDR2 YNFKEQ. The CDR3 sequence is 15 residues long. The CDR3 nucleotides read TGTGCCAGCAGCCAGAGCCACACAACTAATGAAAAACTGTTTTTT. Encoded protein: CASSQSHTTNEKLFF.

V gene TRBV19 combines with J gene TRBJ2-2; D not resolved. The CDR3 has 15 residues. Germline V gene data show CDR1 as LNHDA and CDR2 as SQIVND (reference sequence). Trimming took 0 bases from V and 2 from J, leaving 7 bases between them. This CDR3 is CASSIDWTNTGELFF. The CDR3 region has the DNA TGTGCCAGTAGTATAGATTGGACCAACACCGGGGAGCTGTTTTTT.

This rearrangement joins TRBV14 to TRBJ2-5; tentative D call: TRBD2 (5 bases). The CDR3 has 16 residues. Germline V gene lookup returns CDR1 SGHDN and CDR2 FVKESK. V shed 3 bases and J shed 3 bases, with 17 bases lying between them. The CDR3 loop reads CASSQIAGPAKETQYF. CDR3 nucleotides: TGTGCCAGCAGCCAGATTGCGGGTCCAGCAAAAGAGACCCAGTACTTC.

This clonotype came up a few times. The chain uses TRBV6-1 and TRBJ2-5, with D perhaps TRBD2 (7 bases). The CDR3 length is 15 residues. CDR1 is MNHNS and CDR2 is SASEGT in the germline V gene. V shed 0 bases and J shed 5 bases, with 13 bases lying between them. CDR3: CASSEARGGMETQYF. The DNA for the CDR3 is TGTGCCAGCAGTGAAGCGAGGGGGGGGATGGAGACCCAGTACTTC.

In its sample, this clonotype was seen many times. The gene calls are TRBV7-6 and TRBJ2-7, with 8 bases lining up with TRBD2. The V and J ends lost 3 bases and 4 bases, in that order; junction bases with no gene match: 8. The CDR3 consists of 15 residues. The germline CDR1 and CDR2 sequences are SGHVS and FNYEAQ. CDR3 nucleotides: TGTGCCAGCAGCTTGCGGGAGGACTTCAATTACGAGCAGTACTTC. As protein: CASSLREDFNYEQYF.

The chain recombines TRBV19 with TRBJ1-5; no clear D gene. Germline-derived CDR1 and CDR2 are LNHDA and SQIVND (reference sequence). CDR3 length equals 17 residues. The V end lost 1 base, the J end lost 0 bases, and 13 bases lay between the germline ends. This CDR3 reads CASSIGNEEYSNQPQHF. DNA of the CDR3: TGTGCCAGTAGTATAGGTAATGAGGAATATAGCAATCAGCCCCAGCATTTT.

There are a few counts of this clonotype. V usage is TRBV2 and J usage is TRBJ1-2; TRBD1 aligns across 9 bases. Trimming at V came to 9 bases and at J to 7 bases, leaving 9 bases not matched to a gene. The CDR3 consists of 13 residues. CDR1 SNHLY and CDR2 FYNNEI come from the germline V gene. The CDR3 bases are TGTGCCAGGGACCTGGGACAGGGAAGTGGCTACACCTTC. Its translation: CARDLGQGSGYTF.

This clonotype was observed at least ten times. The rearrangement joins TRBV7-2 to TRBJ2-7, with 11 bases lining up with TRBD2. The CDR3 runs 18 residues. The germline V gene encodes CDR1 SGHTA and CDR2 FQGNSA. Germline trimming cut 3 bases from V and 5 bases from J; bases unmatched to any gene: 15. The CDR3 coding sequence is TGTGCCAGCAGCTTCCTCCTGGCTAGCGGGAGGTGGGTCCACGAGCAGTACTTC. Translated: CASSFLLASGRWVHEQYF.

The sample holds many counts of this clonotype. The chain links TRBV27 to TRBJ1-2; D is ambiguous. CDR3 size: 12 residues. The germline CDR1 and CDR2 sequences are MNHEY and SMNVEV (reference sequence). The V end lost 3 bases, the J end lost 8 bases, and 10 bases lay between the germline ends. The chain's CDR3 is CASSLKGVGYTF. CDR3 nucleotides: TGTGCCAGCAGTTTGAAGGGTGTGGGCTACACCTTC.

This clonotype was seen a handful of times. The chain uses TRBV12-3 or TRBV12-4 and TRBJ2-1; 12 nucleotides match TRBD2. V was clipped by 3 bases and J by 8 bases; unmatched bases: 8. CDR3 length equals 16 residues. The CDR3 loop reads CASSLAGLAGLDEQFF. DNA of the CDR3: TGTGCCAGCAGTTTGGCGGGACTAGCGGGTTTGGATGAGCAGTTCTTC.

Regarding this clonotype: Germline is not matched at one junction end, which may reflect a read error. The chain combines TRBV6-2 or TRBV6-3 with TRBJ2-1, with 8 bases identical to TRBD1. This CDR3 region has 16 residues. Germline assignment: CDR1 MNHEY and CDR2 SVGEGT. The CDR3 DNA reads as TGTGCCAGCGGTTACCAGGACAGGGTTTCTTACAATGAGCAGTTCTTC. Residues: CASGYQDRVSYNEQFF.

V and J are TRBV11-2 and TRBJ2-5, with D possibly matching TRBD2 (5 bases). CDR1 SGHAT and CDR2 FQNNGV come from the germline V gene. This CDR3 is built from 14 residues. Trimming cost V 1 base and J 5 bases, with 11 bases left between them. The CDR3 loop reads CASSLVEVTETQYF. For the CDR3, the DNA is TGTGCCAGCAGCTTAGTGGAGGTCACGGAGACCCAGTACTTC.